Shown below are 32 T cell receptor beta chains from a single sample sequenced in a study of a mutant IDH1 vaccine in newly diagnosed glioma. Measured with immunoSEQ multiplex PCR; TCRdb has only the in-frame clones, and not every one. The sample lists about 90,000 clones; just under 90% were seen once. Their target antigens are unknown. Time point in this sample: week 47, end of study. Topical imiquimod was applied with each vaccine dose, which held 300 ug of mutant IDH1 20-mer peptide. The source material was PBMCs, sampled from a glioma patient whose treatment included an IDH1 peptide vaccine. These receptors came from a woman between 45 and 65 years old with glioma.

In the case of this clone: The same CDR3 also results from other DNA sequences found in this sample. The rearrangement joins TRBV5-4 to TRBJ1-5; the D is unclear. The CDR3 runs 13 residues. Trimming removed 0 bases from V and 0 bases from J, with 1 base in between. The germline CDR1 and CDR2 sequences are SGHNT and YYREEE (reference sequence). The CDR3 bases are TGTGCCAGCAGCTTGGGTAGCAATCAGCCCCAGCATTTT. This codes for CASSLGSNQPQHF.

The V gene is TRBV28, the J gene TRBJ2-7, with 8 bases fitting TRBD2. The V and J ends lost 4 bases and 4 bases, in that order; junction bases with no gene match: 6. The CDR3 extends over 14 amino acids. Germline V gene sequence: CDR1 MDHEN, CDR2 SYDVKM. CDR3 nucleotides: TGTGCCAGCAGTTCCCCGGGACTAGGATACGAGCAGTACTTC. Encoded protein: CASSSPGLGYEQYF.

This clone has only a few counts. The rearrangement links TRBV6-1 to TRBJ2-3, with a possible D match to TRBD2 (6 bases). Trimming left V 7 bases short and J 9 bases short, with 11 bases between. The CDR3 is made up of 11 amino acids. CDR1 is MNHNS and CDR2 is SASEGT in the germline V gene. CDR3 bases: TGTGCCAGCAAGACGACTAGGACGCAGTATTTT. This sequence encodes CASKTTRTQYF.

This rearrangement joins TRBV7-2 to TRBJ2-7; 9 nucleotides line up with TRBD2. With V trimmed by 4 bases and J by 7 bases, 14 bases remained unmatched. CDR3 length: 16 amino acids. Germline assignment: CDR1 SGHTA and CDR2 FQGNSA. The CDR3 sequence: CASSYRLGSGSGEQYF. DNA for the CDR3: TGTGCCAGCAGCTACCGCCTGGGTAGCGGGAGTGGGGAGCAGTACTTC.

This clone was counted once. J is TRBJ2-6 and V is TRBV5-5; D is perhaps TRBD1 (5 bases). Trimming pared 4 bases from V and 0 bases from J, leaving 11 bases between. Germline CDR1 SGHKS, CDR2 YYEKEE (reference sequence). The CDR3 runs to 16 residues. The CDR3 nucleotides read TGTGCCAGCAGCCGGACACCGAACTCTGGGGCCAACGTCCTGACTTTC. Protein: CASSRTPNSGANVLTF.

V usage is TRBV7-9 and J usage is TRBJ1-5; D might be TRBD1 (6 bases). The V end lost 1 base, the J end lost 4 bases, and 11 bases lay between the germline ends. Germline loops: CDR1 SEHNR, CDR2 FQNEAQ (reference sequence). This CDR3 is built from 15 residues. CDR3 residues: CASSLDLGGNQPQHF. The CDR3 nucleotides are TGTGCCAGCAGCTTAGACCTAGGGGGGAATCAGCCCCAGCATTTT.

The rearrangement joins TRBV27 to TRBJ2-7, with D uncertain. V lost 8 bases and J 6 bases, leaving 17 bases between the germline ends. Germline loops: CDR1 MNHEY, CDR2 SMNVEV (reference sequence). CDR3 length: 13 amino acids. The CDR3: CASRDTFLSEQYF. The DNA for the CDR3 is TGTGCCAGCCGCGACACCTTTCTGTCCGAGCAGTACTTC.

The chain employs TRBV9 and TRBJ1-2; 7 nucleotides align to TRBD1. CDR1 is SGDLS, CDR2 YYNGEE, per germline. Germline trimming cut 0 bases from V and 7 bases from J; bases unmatched to any gene: 6. The CDR3 loop spans 14 amino acids. CDR3 sequence (DNA): TGTGCCAGCAGCGTAGGGACCAGGGGGTCTGGCTACACCTTC. Protein sequence: CASSVGTRGSGYTF.

J is TRBJ2-2 and V is TRBV5-1, with D hard to call. This CDR3 region has 16 residues. The ends were cut back, 6 bases at V and 0 bases at J, with 15 bases in the middle. The germline V gene encodes CDR1 SGHRS and CDR2 YFSETQ. The DNA of the CDR3 is TGCGCCAGCACTTCAGGTTGGAGCCCGAACACCGGGGAGCTGTTTTTT. Translating gives CASTSGWSPNTGELFF.

The chain joins TRBV5-5 to TRBJ2-3, with no clear D. CDR1 is SGHKS, CDR2 YYEKEE, per germline (reference sequence). Trimming took 2 bases from V and 1 from J, leaving 11 bases between them. The CDR3 is made up of 15 amino acids. The chain's CDR3 is CASSFYTSGTDTQYF. CDR3 sequence (DNA): TGTGCCAGCAGCTTTTACACCTCCGGCACAGATACGCAGTATTTT.

The chain joins TRBV10-2 to TRBJ1-6; a possible D gene is TRBD1 (6 bases). The V end was cut by 7 bases, the J end by 10 bases, with 23 bases between. The germline V gene encodes CDR1 WSHSY and CDR2 SAAADI. CDR3 length: 16 amino acids. CDR3 nucleotides: TGCGCCAGCAAGGACTATCAACAGGGAGGGATCTCACCCCTCCACTTT. Encoded protein: CASKDYQQGGISPLHF.

This chain connects TRBV28 to TRBJ2-7; the match to TRBD1 covers 7 bases. Germline trimming cut 7 bases from V and 3 bases from J; bases unmatched to any gene: 12. The germline V gene has CDR1 MDHEN and CDR2 SYDVKM. CDR3 length: 15 residues. CDR3 nucleotide sequence: TGTGCCAGCACCGTTTCCATCTCAGGGGGCTACGAGCAGTACTTC. Protein sequence: CASTVSISGGYEQYF.

This rearrangement joins TRBV6-1 to TRBJ1-1; tentatively, D is TRBD1 (5 bases). Germline values: CDR1 MNHNS, CDR2 SASEGT. The germline V and J ends were trimmed by 4 bases and 4 bases, with 13 bases remaining between them. This CDR3 region has 14 residues. The chain's CDR3 is CASSAQTGGTEAFF. The CDR3 bases are TGTGCCAGCAGTGCCCAAACCGGGGGCACTGAAGCTTTCTTT.

This clone was seen a single time. The rearrangement links TRBV28 to TRBJ1-1, with D unclear. The CDR3 is 16 residues long. The germline V gene has CDR1 MDHEN and CDR2 SYDVKM. The ends were cut back, 6 bases at V and 0 bases at J, with 17 bases in the middle. The CDR3 spells CASSSPAITLNTEAFF. In nucleotides, the CDR3 is TGTGCCAGCAGCTCACCAGCCATCACCCTGAACACTGAAGCTTTCTTT.

The V call is TRBV9, the J call TRBJ2-7; possible D gene TRBD1, 5 bases. V dropped 3 bases and J dropped 0 bases, with 10 bases sitting between them. The CDR3 extends over 14 amino acids. Per germline, CDR1 SGDLS and CDR2 YYNGEE. The CDR3 spells CASSDHQGSYEQYF. The CDR3 region has the DNA TGTGCCAGCAGCGACCACCAGGGCTCCTACGAGCAGTACTTC.

V gene TRBV12-5 combines with J gene TRBJ2-2; possibly TRBD2 for D (6 bases). V lost 7 bases and J 3 bases, leaving 12 bases between the germline ends. The germline gives CDR1 LGHNT, CDR2 FRNRAP. This CDR3 is built from 14 residues. CDR3 sequence (DNA): TGTGCTAGTGAGGGGTTAGCGGACACCGGGGAGCTGTTTTTT. This gives the protein CASEGLADTGELFF.

This clone was detected only once. The chain couples TRBV11-1 to TRBJ2-7; 13 bases align to TRBD2. From germline, CDR1 is SGHAT and CDR2 FQDESV (reference sequence). V was clipped by 4 bases and J by 1 base; unmatched bases: 4. The CDR3 consists of 16 residues. The CDR3 reads CASSSGLAGVSYEQYF. CDR3 bases: TGTGCCAGCAGCTCAGGACTAGCGGGAGTATCCTACGAGCAGTACTTC.

This clone appeared once. This chain joins TRBV6-1 and TRBJ2-2; no firm D call. Trimming removed 5 bases at V and 6 bases at J, with 10 bases between. The CDR3 spans 13 residues. Germline CDR1 MNHNS, CDR2 SASEGT. DNA of the CDR3: TGTGCCAGCAGTCTTGCTTCGTCCGGGGAGCTGTTTTTT. Translation: CASSLASSGELFF.

The V gene is TRBV29-1, the J gene TRBJ2-1, with 8 bases fitting TRBD1. There are 14 residues in the CDR3. Unmatched junction bases numbered 6, after V lost 3 bases and J lost 5 bases. Germline V gene sequence: CDR1 SQVTM, CDR2 ANQGSEA. CDR3 sequence (DNA): TGCAGCGTTGATGGTCGGGACAGGAACAATGAGCAGTTCTTC. As protein: CSVDGRDRNNEQFF.

The chain has TRBV19 and TRBJ1-1; D might be TRBD1 (5 bases). The CDR3 has 14 residues. CDR1 and CDR2 (germline): LNHDA, SQIVND (reference sequence). The V end lost 5 bases, the J end lost 1 base, and 11 bases lay between the germline ends. This CDR3 reads CASSPGGTNTEAFF. CDR3 in DNA: TGTGCCAGTAGTCCCGGGGGGACGAACACTGAAGCTTTCTTT.

V and J are TRBV7-9 and TRBJ2-7; 7 nucleotides line up with TRBD1. V lost 5 bases, J lost 3 bases, and 4 bases stayed unmatched. The CDR3 extends over 13 amino acids. CDR1 is SEHNR and CDR2 is FQNEAQ in the germline V gene (reference sequence). The CDR3 reads CASSLRTGYEQYF. In DNA form, the CDR3 reads TGTGCCAGCAGCCTGCGGACAGGCTACGAGCAGTACTTC. The whole variable domain, filled in from reference TRBV7-9 and TRBJ2-7, reads DTGVSQNPRHKITKRGQNVTFRCDPISEHNRLYWYRQTLGQGPEFLTYFQNEAQLEKSRLLSDRFSAERPKGSFSTLEIQRTEQGDSAMYLCASSLRTGYEQYFGPGTRLTVT.

The chain employs TRBV2 and TRBJ1-5; weak D call: TRBD1 (5 bases). The germline CDR1 and CDR2 sequences are SNHLY and FYNNEI. The CDR3 sequence is 15 residues long. V gave up 6 bases and J gave up 0 bases, with 12 bases separating them. The CDR3 DNA follows: TGTGCCAGCAGCCCCAGGGCCCTTAGCAATCAGCCCCAGCATTTT. Translation gives CASSPRALSNQPQHF.

The V gene is TRBV30, the J gene TRBJ2-7; the match to TRBD2 covers 8 bases. In germline, CDR1 is GTSNPN, CDR2 SVGIG (reference sequence). The junction had 6 bases not matched to a gene; V was cut back by 2 bases and J by 6 bases. This CDR3 comprises 13 residues. CDR3: CAWSQAGAAEQYF. CDR3 nucleotide sequence: TGTGCCTGGAGTCAAGCGGGAGCCGCCGAGCAGTACTTC.

V and J are TRBV28 and TRBJ2-7; D ambiguous. Germline assignment: CDR1 MDHEN and CDR2 SYDVKM. This CDR3 comprises 12 residues. Trimming left V 5 bases short and J 3 bases short, with 8 bases between. CDR3 coding DNA: TGTGCCAGCAGTGTCAGGAGCTACGAGCAGTACTTC. It encodes CASSVRSYEQYF.

The V call is TRBV9, the J call TRBJ1-2; D is ambiguous. Germline values: CDR1 SGDLS, CDR2 YYNGEE. There are 11 residues in the CDR3. Trimming stripped 4 bases from V and 8 bases from J, with 9 bases between. The CDR3 nucleotides read TGTGCCAGCAGCAACCGGGAGGGCTACACCTTC. It yields the protein CASSNREGYTF. The full variable domain, in which reference TRBV9 and TRBJ1-2 provide the parts outside the CDR3, is DSGVTQTPKHLITATGQRVTLRCSPRSGDLSVYWYQQSLDQGLQFLIQYYNGEERAKGNILERFSAQQFPDLHSELNLSSLELGDSALYFCASSNREGYTFGSGTRLTVV.

For the CDR3, the DNA is TGCAGCGCCGGGGACCCGACAGGCCGTGGGTTCTACGAGCAGTACTTC. Translated, it gives CSAGDPTGRGFYEQYF. This rearrangement joins TRBV29-1 to TRBJ2-7, with D tentatively TRBD1 (6 bases). Germline assignment: CDR1 SQVTM and CDR2 ANQGSEA. Trimming left V 7 bases short and J 3 bases short, with 25 bases between. This CDR3 has 16 amino acids.

This chain links TRBV2 with TRBJ2-1; TRBD2 agrees at 7 bases. Germline trimming cut 2 bases from V and 14 bases from J; bases unmatched to any gene: 6. Per germline, CDR1 SNHLY and CDR2 FYNNEI. This CDR3 is built from 12 residues. Here the CDR3 DNA reads TGTGCCAGCAGTGAATTCTCTCTAGCGGAGTTCTTC. It codes for CASSEFSLAEFF.

The chain combines TRBV11-2 with TRBJ2-1; no clear D. This CDR3 is built from 16 residues. Trimming removed 0 bases from V and 4 bases from J, with 13 bases in between. The V gene's germline CDR1 is SGHAT and CDR2 FQNNGV. As DNA, the CDR3 is TGTGCCAGCAGCTTAGAGCGGCAGGCGGATTACAATGAGCAGTTCTTC. Translated: CASSLERQADYNEQFF.

The DNA of the CDR3 is TGTGCCAGCAGCTTGGACCCAACGGAGACCCAGTACTTC. Translated: CASSLDPTETQYF. The J gene is TRBJ2-5, the V gene TRBV5-4, with D hard to call. Per germline, CDR1 SGHNT and CDR2 YYREEE (reference sequence). This CDR3 region has 13 residues. V lost 0 bases to trimming and J lost 5 bases, with 8 bases between them.

The rearrangement links TRBV7-9 to TRBJ2-7, with 7 bases that match TRBD2. Germline lookup yields CDR1 SEHNR and CDR2 FQNEAQ (reference sequence). The CDR3 is made up of 15 amino acids. The trim removed 4 bases at V and 1 base at J, leaving 7 bases unmatched. CDR3 coding DNA: TGTGCCAGCAGCTCGACCCGGGAGGCTTCCTACGAGCAGTACTTC. Protein sequence: CASSSTREASYEQYF. Full variable domain (remainder filled in from reference TRBV7-9 and TRBJ2-7): DTGVSQNPRHKITKRGQNVTFRCDPISEHNRLYWYRQTLGQGPEFLTYFQNEAQLEKSRLLSDRFSAERPKGSFSTLEIQRTEQGDSAMYLCASSSTREASYEQYFGPGTRLTVT.

This clone has a single count. The chain is built from TRBV6-1 and TRBJ1-1, with 9 bases identical to TRBD1. V dropped 7 bases and J dropped 1; count of bases not matched to a gene: 4. This CDR3 contains 14 residues. The V gene's germline CDR1 is MNHNS and CDR2 SASEGT. CDR3 DNA sequence: TGTGCCAGCAACCGGGACAGGGAGAACACTGAAGCTTTCTTT. Protein: CASNRDRENTEAFF.

The chain is built from TRBV25-1 and TRBJ2-7, with D possibly TRBD1 on 5 matching bases. The CDR3 spans 12 residues. Germline values: CDR1 MGHDK, CDR2 SYGVNS. Between the trimmed V and J ends, which lost 5 bases and 5 bases, there was a span of 10 bases. The CDR3 protein is CASSNTGHEQYF. Here the CDR3 DNA reads TGTGCCAGCAGTAACACAGGCCACGAGCAGTACTTC.